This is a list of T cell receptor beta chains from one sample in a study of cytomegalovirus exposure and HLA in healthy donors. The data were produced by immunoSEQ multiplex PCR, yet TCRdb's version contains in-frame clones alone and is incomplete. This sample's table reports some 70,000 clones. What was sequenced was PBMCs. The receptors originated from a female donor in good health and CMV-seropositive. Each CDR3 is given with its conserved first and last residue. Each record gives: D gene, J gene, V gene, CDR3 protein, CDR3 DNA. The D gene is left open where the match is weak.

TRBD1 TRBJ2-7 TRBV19 CASSLGQDSAYEQYF TGTGCCAGTAGCCTGGGACAGGACAGCGCCTACGAGCAGTACTTC
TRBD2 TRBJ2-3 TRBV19 CASSMASGRADTQYF TGTGCCAGTAGTATGGCTAGCGGGAGGGCAGATACGCAGTATTTT
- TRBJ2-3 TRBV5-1 CASSSATPTDTQYF TGCGCCAGCAGCTCCGCAACTCCTACAGATACGCAGTATTTT
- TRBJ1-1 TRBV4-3 CASSQKPNTEAFF TGCGCCAGCAGCCAAAAGCCGAACACTGAAGCTTTCTTT
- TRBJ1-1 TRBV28 CSSRGGGMNTEAFF TGTTCCAGCAGGGGTGGCGGTATGAACACTGAAGCTTTCTTT
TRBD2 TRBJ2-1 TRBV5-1 CASRTGLAGANPFNNEQFF TGCGCCAGCAGAACGGGACTAGCGGGAGCAAACCCCTTTAACAATGAGCAGTTCTTC
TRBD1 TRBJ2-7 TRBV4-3 CASSQRQGPYEQYF TGCGCCAGCAGCCAAAGACAGGGTCCCTACGAGCAGTACTTC
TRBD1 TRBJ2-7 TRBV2 CASRPGQGYEQYF TGTGCCAGCAGGCCGGGACAGGGCTACGAGCAGTACTTC
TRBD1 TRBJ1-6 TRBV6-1 CASTTGVDSPLHF TGTGCCAGTACTACAGGGGTGGATTCACCCCTCCACTTT
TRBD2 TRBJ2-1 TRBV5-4 CASSPTSGGVNEQFF TGTGCCAGCAGCCCGACTAGCGGGGGCGTGAATGAGCAGTTCTTC
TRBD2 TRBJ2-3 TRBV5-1 CASTFLGLAASSTDTQYF TGCGCCAGCACCTTCCTGGGACTAGCGGCGTCTAGCACAGATACGCAGTATTTT
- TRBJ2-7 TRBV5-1 CASSKGRGYEQYF TGCGCCAGCTCCAAGGGCAGGGGCTACGAGCAGTACTTC
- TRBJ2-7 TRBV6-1 CASIGGYEQYF TGTGCCAGCATTGGGGGGTACGAGCAGTACTTC
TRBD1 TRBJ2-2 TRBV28 CASSPTGGTGLELFF TGTGCCAGCAGTCCCACAGGGGGAACGGGTCTCGAGCTGTTTTTT
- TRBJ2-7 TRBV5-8 CASSLGGAQTLYEQYF TGTGCCAGCAGCTTGGGGGGCGCACAGACCCTCTACGAGCAGTACTTC
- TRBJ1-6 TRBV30 CAWSGQPNSPLHF TGTGCCTGGAGTGGACAGCCTAATTCACCCCTCCACTTT
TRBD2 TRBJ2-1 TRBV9 CASSVGGGTSEVYNEQFF TGTGCCAGCAGCGTAGGAGGGGGGACTAGCGAGGTCTACAATGAGCAGTTCTTC
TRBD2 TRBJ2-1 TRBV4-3 CASSLLAGGYNEQFF TGCGCCAGCAGTCTCCTAGCGGGAGGGTACAATGAGCAGTTCTTC
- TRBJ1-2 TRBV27 CASSLSGREGYGYTF TGTGCCAGCAGTTTATCGGGTAGGGAGGGGTATGGCTACACCTTC
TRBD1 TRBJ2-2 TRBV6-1 CASSGGTGGTGELFF TGTGCCAGCAGTGGGGGGACAGGGGGCACCGGGGAGCTGTTTTTT
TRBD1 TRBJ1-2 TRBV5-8 CASRSGTGIYGYTF TGTGCCAGCAGATCCGGGACAGGCATCTATGGCTACACCTTC
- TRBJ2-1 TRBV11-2 CASSSGNLPSDNEQFF TGTGCCAGCAGCTCGGGAAATCTGCCCTCCGACAATGAGCAGTTCTTC
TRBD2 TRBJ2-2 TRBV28 CASSSGWTSGKTGELFF TGTGCCAGCAGTTCAGGGTGGACTAGCGGGAAAACCGGGGAGCTGTTTTTT
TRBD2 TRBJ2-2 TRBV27 CASSLWASGRVGELFF TGTGCCAGCAGTTTATGGGCTAGCGGGAGGGTCGGGGAGCTGTTTTTT
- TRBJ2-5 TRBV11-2 CASSLNIGQGFGETQYF TGTGCCAGCAGCTTAAATATCGGGCAGGGATTTGGTGAGACCCAGTACTTC
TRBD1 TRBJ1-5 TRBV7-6 CASSKQGEGQPQHF TGTGCCAGCAGCAAACAGGGGGAAGGGCAGCCCCAGCATTTT
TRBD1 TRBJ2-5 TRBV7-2 CASSLRLGGAGETQYF TGTGCCAGCAGCTTAAGGTTAGGGGGCGCGGGAGAGACCCAGTACTTC
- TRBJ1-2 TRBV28 CASSPSGQGYGYTF TGTGCCAGCAGTCCAAGTGGGCAGGGATATGGCTACACCTTC
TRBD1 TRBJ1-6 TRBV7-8 CASSLDDPGQGNSPLHF TGTGCCAGCAGCTTAGATGACCCGGGACAGGGGAATTCACCCCTCCACTTT
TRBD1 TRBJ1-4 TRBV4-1 CASSHGTGNEKLFF TGCGCCAGCAGCCATGGGACAGGGAATGAAAAACTGTTTTTT
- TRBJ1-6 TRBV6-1 CASSEIGSTSSSYNSPLHF TGTGCCAGCAGTGAAATCGGGTCTACGTCGAGCTCCTATAATTCACCCCTCCACTTT
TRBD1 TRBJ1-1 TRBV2 CASNEQGRNTEAFF TGTGCCAGCAATGAACAGGGGAGGAACACTGAAGCTTTCTTT
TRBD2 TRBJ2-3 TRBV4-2 CASSQAASGFPDTQYF TGTGCCAGCAGCCAAGCTGCTAGCGGGTTTCCAGATACGCAGTATTTT
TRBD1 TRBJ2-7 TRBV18 CASSAGTGYEQYF TGTGCCAGCTCAGCCGGGACAGGGTACGAGCAGTACTTC
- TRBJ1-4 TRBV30 CAWRRATNEKLFF TGTGCCTGGCGCCGCGCAACTAATGAAAAACTGTTTTTT
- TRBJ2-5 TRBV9 CASSSGETQYF TGTGCCAGCAGCTCCGGAGAGACCCAGTACTTC